Listed here are 3 T cell receptor beta chains from one sample, sequenced in a study of T cells in narcolepsy. The protocol was immunoSEQ multiplex PCR, while the TCRdb copy is restricted to in-frame clones and leaves out a portion. The sample yields tens of thousands of clones, 81% seen once. Sequencing was done on a sample of memory (CD45RA-) CD4+ T cells from blood. The receptors derive from a human donor in good health.

The V call is TRBV19, the J call TRBJ1-4, with TRBD1 matching 7 bases. CDR1 LNHDA and CDR2 SQIVND come from the germline V gene (reference sequence). The CDR3 sequence is 16 residues long. J was trimmed by 5 bases and V by 8 bases; bases with no gene match: 14. CDR3: CASSPQGWGQNEKLFF. In DNA form, the CDR3 reads TGTGCCAGTTCCCCACAGGGTTGGGGACAGAATGAAAAACTGTTTTTT.

V gene TRBV5-6 combines with J gene TRBJ2-7, with 9 bases matching TRBD2. Trimming cost V 4 bases and J 4 bases; bases outside gene matches: 12. Germline V gene lookup returns CDR1 SGHDT and CDR2 YYEEEE. The CDR3 contains 16 residues. Here the CDR3 DNA reads TGTGCCAGCAGCCTTTATAGCGGGGGAAGTATGTACGAGCAGTACTTC. Encoded protein: CASSLYSGGSMYEQYF.

In its sample, this clone was seen a few times. This chain links TRBV10-3 with TRBJ1-4; D unclear. The CDR3 covers 15 residues. Trimming cost V 8 bases and J 3 bases, with 16 bases left between them. Germline-derived CDR1 and CDR2 are ENHRY and SYGVKD. The CDR3 nucleotides are TGTGCCATCCGGGGAACGGCTGGGGCTAATGAAAAACTGTTTTTT. Translation gives CAIRGTAGANEKLFF.